This T cell receptor (beta chain) was recorded in a study of blood T cell repertoires in COVID-19. On the study more broadly: The analysed material was cDNA or gDNA that came from T cells, B-cell-depleted T cells, or PBMCs.

The CDR3 is made up of 14 amino acids. CDR1 is LNHDA, CDR2 SQIVND, per germline (reference sequence). Between the trimmed V and J ends, which lost 5 bases and 5 bases, there was a span of 12 bases. Data came from immunoSEQ multiplex PCR; TCRdb stores just in-frame clones and leaves some out. The sample records over 300,000 clones, approximately 90% being singletons. Two negative PCRs, clearance, or symptom resolution were required of recovered Cohort 3 donors. The sequencing input was PBMCs or T cells enriched from blood (not recorded which). V and J are TRBV19 and TRBJ1-4; no clear D. The clonotype was recovered from a woman under 30 who had recovered from COVID-19. CDR3 region: CASSPPWANEKLFF. The CDR3 bases are TGTGCCAGTAGTCCCCCCTGGGCGAATGAAAAACTGTTTTTT.